This T cell receptor (beta chain) was observed in a study of blood T cell repertoires in COVID-19. Trimming pared 4 bases from V and 5 bases from J, leaving 7 bases between. The germline V gene has CDR1 SGHTS and CDR2 YDEGEE. The CDR3 contains 12 residues. Sequencing was performed with immunoSEQ multiplex PCR; in TCRdb, only in-frame clones are kept and a portion is missing. The sample lists about 160,000 clones, roughly 85% seen once, with 2.5% to 4% in the top ten. Sample: peripheral blood. The genes are TRBV5-8 and TRBJ1-5; no reliable D call. This receptor was obtained from a man between 65 and 80 years old with acute or convalescent COVID-19. The CDR3 coding sequence is TGTGCCAGCAGCCAGAGGGATCAGCCCCAGCATTTT. Translating it yields CASSQRDQPQHF.